This entry features one T cell receptor beta chain sequence. The sample is drawn from a study of identifying expanded T cells in peripheral blood. The data were produced by immunoSEQ multiplex PCR, yet TCRdb's version contains in-frame clones alone and is incomplete. The sample records more than 50,000 clones, approximately 82% being singletons. Per germline, CDR1 SGDLS and CDR2 YYNGEE. V was pared by 7 bases and J by 3 bases, with 14 bases between. This CDR3 has 13 amino acids. The source of this sequence is a person aged 18 to 70 in good health. V and J are TRBV9 and TRBJ2-7, with D possibly matching TRBD2 (6 bases). Specimen: blood. The CDR3 loop reads CASSRASDYEQYF. The CDR3 DNA reads TGTGCCAGCTCGAGGGCTAGCGACTACGAGCAGTACTTC. The full variable domain, with the rest looked up from reference TRBV9 and TRBJ2-7, is DSGVTQTPKHLITATGQRVTLRCSPRSGDLSVYWYQQSLDQGLQFLIQYYNGEERAKGNILERFSAQQFPDLHSELNLSSLELGDSALYFCASSRASDYEQYFGPGTRLTVT.